The T cell receptor (beta chain) described here comes from a study of cytomegalovirus exposure and HLA in healthy donors. Whole-study findings and limits: Later analysis suggested links between common viral pathogens and several top significant clusters.

From germline, CDR1 is SGHDN and CDR2 FVKESK. V was clipped by 4 bases and J by 4 bases, with 13 bases between them. The CDR3 covers 14 residues. The PCR employed 60 Vbeta primers together with 13 Jbeta primers. TCRdb's copy holds only in-frame clones and misses some; the assay was immunoSEQ multiplex PCR. This sample has tens of thousands of clones; 79% occur once, and the top ten carry around 3%. Turning to this clone: Its antigen is as yet unknown.

This clonotype was sampled from a man aged 25 to 45 in good health and CMV-seronegative. The chain links TRBV14 to TRBJ2-5, with D uncertain. The specimen was PBMCs. The CDR3 coding sequence is TGTGCCAGCAGCCCGCAGACAACTCCAGAGACCCAGTACTTC. Translating gives CASSPQTTPETQYF.